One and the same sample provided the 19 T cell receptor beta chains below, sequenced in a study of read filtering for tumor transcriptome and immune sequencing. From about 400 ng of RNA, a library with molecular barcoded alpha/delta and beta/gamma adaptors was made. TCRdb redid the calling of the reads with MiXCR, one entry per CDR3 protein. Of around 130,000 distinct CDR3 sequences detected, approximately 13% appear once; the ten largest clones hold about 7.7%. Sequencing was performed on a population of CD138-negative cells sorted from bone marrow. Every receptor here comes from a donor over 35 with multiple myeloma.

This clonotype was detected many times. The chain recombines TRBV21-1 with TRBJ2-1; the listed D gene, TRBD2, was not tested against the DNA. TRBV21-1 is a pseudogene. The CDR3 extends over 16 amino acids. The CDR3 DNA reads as TGTGCCAGCAACAAGAGGGAGGGGAGCTCCTACAATGAGCAGTTCTTC. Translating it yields CASNKREGSSYNEQFF.

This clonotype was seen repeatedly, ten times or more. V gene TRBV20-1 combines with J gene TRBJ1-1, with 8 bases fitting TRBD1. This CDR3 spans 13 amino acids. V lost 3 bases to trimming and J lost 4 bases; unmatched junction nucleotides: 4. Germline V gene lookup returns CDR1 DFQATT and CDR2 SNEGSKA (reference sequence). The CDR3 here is CSARTGEVTEAFF. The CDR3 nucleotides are TGCAGTGCTAGGACAGGGGAGGTCACTGAAGCTTTCTTT.

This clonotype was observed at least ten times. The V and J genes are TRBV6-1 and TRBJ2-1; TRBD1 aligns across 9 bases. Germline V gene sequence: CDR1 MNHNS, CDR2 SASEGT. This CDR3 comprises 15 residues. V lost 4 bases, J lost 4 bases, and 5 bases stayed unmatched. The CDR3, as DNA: TGTGCCAGCAGTGTTACAGGGGGCCCTTACAATGAGCAGTTCTTC. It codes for CASSVTGGPYNEQFF.

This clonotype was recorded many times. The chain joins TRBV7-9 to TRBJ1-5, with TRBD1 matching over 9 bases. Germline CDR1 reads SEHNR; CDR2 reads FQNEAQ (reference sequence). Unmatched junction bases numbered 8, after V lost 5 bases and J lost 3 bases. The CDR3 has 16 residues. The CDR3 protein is CASSPSTGGLNQPQHF. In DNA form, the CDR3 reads TGTGCCAGCAGCCCCTCTACAGGGGGCCTCAATCAGCCCCAGCATTTT.

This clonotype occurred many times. The CDR3 coding sequence is TGCAGCGTTGAAGCACAAGAGACCCAGTACTTC. Its translation is CSVEAQETQYF. The chain has TRBV29-1 and TRBJ2-5; D is undetermined. Germline V gene data show CDR1 as SQVTM and CDR2 as ANQGSEA. This CDR3 has 11 amino acids. V lost 1 base, J lost 2 bases, and 2 bases lay in between.

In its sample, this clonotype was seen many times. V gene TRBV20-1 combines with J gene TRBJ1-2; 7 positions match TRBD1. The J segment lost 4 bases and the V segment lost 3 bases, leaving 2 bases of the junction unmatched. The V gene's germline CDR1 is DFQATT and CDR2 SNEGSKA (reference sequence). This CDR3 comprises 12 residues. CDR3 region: CSASEGAYGYTF. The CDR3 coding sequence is TGCAGTGCTAGTGAGGGGGCCTATGGCTACACCTTC.

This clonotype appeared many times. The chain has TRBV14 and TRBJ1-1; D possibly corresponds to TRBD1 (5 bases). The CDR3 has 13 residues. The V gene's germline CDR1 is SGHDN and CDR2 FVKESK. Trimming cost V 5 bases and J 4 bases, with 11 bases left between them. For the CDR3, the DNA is TGTGCCAGCAGCTGGGGCCGGGGCACTGAAGCTTTCTTT. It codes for CASSWGRGTEAFF.

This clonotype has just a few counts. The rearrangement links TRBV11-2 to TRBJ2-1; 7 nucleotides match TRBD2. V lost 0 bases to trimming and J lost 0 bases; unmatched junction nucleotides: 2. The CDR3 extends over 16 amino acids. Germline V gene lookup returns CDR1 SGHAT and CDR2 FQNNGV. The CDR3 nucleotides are TGTGCCAGCAGCTTAGAGCCGGGAGGCTCCTACAATGAGCAGTTCTTC. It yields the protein CASSLEPGGSYNEQFF.

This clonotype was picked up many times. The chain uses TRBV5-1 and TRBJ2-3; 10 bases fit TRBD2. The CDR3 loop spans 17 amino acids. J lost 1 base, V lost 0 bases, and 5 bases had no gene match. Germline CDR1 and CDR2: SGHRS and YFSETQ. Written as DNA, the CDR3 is TGCGCCAGCAGCTTGGAGCTAGCGGGAGTAGGCACAGATACGCAGTATTTT. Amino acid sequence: CASSLELAGVGTDTQYF.

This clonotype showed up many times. The CDR3 nucleotides are TGCAGCGCCCGAGGGGGCCAGTCCACTGAAGCTTTCTTT. It codes for CSARGGQSTEAFF. The chain combines TRBV29-1 with TRBJ1-1; 7 bases fit TRBD1. V shed 7 bases, J shed 4 bases, and the junction held 9 bases outside the gene matches. Germline loops: CDR1 SQVTM, CDR2 ANQGSEA. This CDR3 comprises 13 residues.

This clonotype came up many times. Here the CDR3 reads CSAPSGGTDTQYF. The DNA of the CDR3 is TGCAGCGCTCCTAGCGGAGGCACAGATACGCAGTATTTT. V is TRBV29-1 and J is TRBJ2-3; 7 positions match TRBD2. This CDR3 is built from 13 residues. CDR1 is SQVTM, CDR2 ANQGSEA, per germline. V was pared by 7 bases and J by 1 base, with 5 bases of the junction left unmatched.

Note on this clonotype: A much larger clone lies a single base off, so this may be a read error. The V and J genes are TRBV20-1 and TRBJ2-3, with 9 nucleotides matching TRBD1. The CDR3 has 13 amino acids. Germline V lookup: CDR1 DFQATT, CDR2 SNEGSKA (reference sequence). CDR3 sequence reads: CGARDRGTDTQYF. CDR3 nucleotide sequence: TGCGGTGCCCGGGACAGGGGCACAGATACGCAGTATTTT.

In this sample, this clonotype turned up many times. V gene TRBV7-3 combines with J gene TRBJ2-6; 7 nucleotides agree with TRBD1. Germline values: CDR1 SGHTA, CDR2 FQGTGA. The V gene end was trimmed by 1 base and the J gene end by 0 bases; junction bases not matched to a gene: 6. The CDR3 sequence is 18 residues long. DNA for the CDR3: TGTGCCAGCAGCTTAAGGGACAGAGGATCCTCTGGGGCCAACGTCCTGACTTTC. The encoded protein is CASSLRDRGSSGANVLTF.

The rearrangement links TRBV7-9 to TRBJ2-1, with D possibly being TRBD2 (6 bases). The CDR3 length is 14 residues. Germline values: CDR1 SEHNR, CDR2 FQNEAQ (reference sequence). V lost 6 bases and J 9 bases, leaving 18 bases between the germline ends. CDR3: CASRQGSGGSEQFF. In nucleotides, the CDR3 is TGTGCCAGCAGGCAAGGAAGTGGGGGGAGTGAGCAGTTCTTC. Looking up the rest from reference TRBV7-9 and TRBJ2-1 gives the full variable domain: DTGVSQNPRHKITKRGQNVTFRCDPISEHNRLYWYRQTLGQGPEFLTYFQNEAQLEKSRLLSDRFSAERPKGSFSTLEIQRTEQGDSAMYLCASRQGSGGSEQFFGPGTRLTVL.

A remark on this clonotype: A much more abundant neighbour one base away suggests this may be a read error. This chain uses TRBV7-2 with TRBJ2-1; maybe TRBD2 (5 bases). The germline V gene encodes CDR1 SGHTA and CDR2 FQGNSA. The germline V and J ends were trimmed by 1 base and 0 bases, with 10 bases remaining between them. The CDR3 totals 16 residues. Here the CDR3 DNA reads TGTGCCAGCAGCTTAGTTCGAGCGGTCTCCTACAATGAGCAGTTCTTC. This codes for CASSLVRAVSYNEQFF. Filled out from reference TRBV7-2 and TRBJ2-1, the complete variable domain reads GAGVSQSPSNKVTEKGKDVELRCDPISGHTALYWYRQSLGQGLEFLIYFQGNSAPDKSGLPSDRFSAERTGGSVSTLTIQRTQQEDSAVYLCASSLVRAVSYNEQFFGPGTRLTVL.

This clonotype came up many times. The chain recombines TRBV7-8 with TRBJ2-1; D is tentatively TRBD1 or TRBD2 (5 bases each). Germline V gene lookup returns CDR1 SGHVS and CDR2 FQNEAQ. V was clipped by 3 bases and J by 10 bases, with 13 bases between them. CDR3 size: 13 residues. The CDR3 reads CASSLFRAGEQFF. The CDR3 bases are TGTGCCAGCAGCTTGTTCAGGGCGGGCGAGCAGTTCTTC.

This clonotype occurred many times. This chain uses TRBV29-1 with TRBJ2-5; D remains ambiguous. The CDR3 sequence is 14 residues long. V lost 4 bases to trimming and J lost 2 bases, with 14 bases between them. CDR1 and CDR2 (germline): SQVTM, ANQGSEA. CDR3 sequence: CSVVLVAFQETQYF. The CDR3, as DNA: TGCAGCGTTGTCCTCGTAGCCTTTCAAGAGACCCAGTACTTC. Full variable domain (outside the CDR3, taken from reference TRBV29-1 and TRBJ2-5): SAVISQKPSRDICQRGTSLTIQCQVDSQVTMMFWYRQQPGQSLTLIATANQGSEATYESGFVIDKFPISRPNLTFSTLTVSNMSPEDSSIYLCSVVLVAFQETQYFGPGTRLLVL.

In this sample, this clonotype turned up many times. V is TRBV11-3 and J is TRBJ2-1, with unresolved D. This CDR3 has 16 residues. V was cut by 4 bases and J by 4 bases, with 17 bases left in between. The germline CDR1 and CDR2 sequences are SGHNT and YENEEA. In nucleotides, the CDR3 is TGTGCCAGCAGCTCCTTGGGCCCGGACGAATACAATGAGCAGTTCTTC. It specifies CASSSLGPDEYNEQFF.

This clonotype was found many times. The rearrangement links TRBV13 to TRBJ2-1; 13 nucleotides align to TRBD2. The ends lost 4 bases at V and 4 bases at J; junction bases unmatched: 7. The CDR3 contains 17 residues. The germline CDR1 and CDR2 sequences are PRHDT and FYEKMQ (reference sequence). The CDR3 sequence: CASSSGLAGVWYNEQFF. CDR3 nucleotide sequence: TGTGCCAGCAGCTCCGGACTAGCGGGAGTTTGGTACAATGAGCAGTTCTTC.